What follows are 14 T cell receptor beta chains derived from one specimen sequenced in a study of cytomegalovirus exposure and HLA in healthy donors. 60 Vbeta and 13 Jbeta primers were used in PCR. This table comes from immunoSEQ multiplex PCR, and its TCRdb copy is limited to in-frame clones, with some not included. This sample's table has approximately 80,000 clones. What was sequenced was PBMCs. The receptors stem from a woman in her 30s in good health and CMV-seronegative.

CDR3 in amino acids: CASSDFRDSYEQYF. DNA of the CDR3: TGTGCCAGCAGTGACTTCCGGGACAGCTACGAGCAGTACTTC. The rearrangement joins TRBV6-1 to TRBJ2-7, with 7 bases lining up with TRBD1. This CDR3 comprises 14 residues. The germline gives CDR1 MNHNS, CDR2 SASEGT. After removal of 3 bases from V and 3 bases from J, the junction contained 5 bases not matched to a gene.

The V call is TRBV19, the J call TRBJ2-2, with D tentatively TRBD2 (6 bases). CDR1 and CDR2 from the germline V gene are LNHDA and SQIVND (reference sequence). The CDR3 is made up of 10 amino acids. Between the trimmed V and J ends, which lost 8 bases and 8 bases, there was a span of 6 bases. The CDR3 is CASGRGELFF. The CDR3 DNA reads as TGTGCCAGTGGGAGGGGGGAGCTGTTTTTT.

The chain links TRBV7-9 to TRBJ2-3; 12 bases match TRBD2. Trimming took 5 bases from V and 1 from J; bases not matched to a gene: 4. The CDR3 spans 16 residues. The germline CDR1 and CDR2 sequences are SEHNR and FQNEAQ (reference sequence). CDR3 amino acids: CASSAGLAGRTDTQYF. CDR3 in DNA: TGTGCCAGCAGCGCGGGACTAGCGGGCCGCACAGATACGCAGTATTTT.

The chain joins TRBV12-5 to TRBJ2-3, with D perhaps TRBD2 (5 bases). V lost 2 bases and J lost 4, with 10 bases in between. Germline V gene data show CDR1 as LGHNT and CDR2 as FRNRAP. The CDR3 extends over 14 amino acids. The CDR3 region has the DNA TGTGCTAGTGGTTTGATGGCGGGCCCAGATACGCAGTATTTT. Amino acid sequence: CASGLMAGPDTQYF.

V gene TRBV5-1 combines with J gene TRBJ2-3, with D unresolved. With 6 bases removed from V and 4 bases from J, the gap between germline ends came to 9 bases. CDR1 is SGHRS, CDR2 YFSETQ, per germline. The CDR3 is made up of 12 amino acids. The DNA for the CDR3 is TGCGCCAGCACCTCAGAGGCAGATACGCAGTATTTT. Its protein product is CASTSEADTQYF.

J is TRBJ1-1 and V is TRBV7-9; 7 nucleotides match TRBD1. The CDR3 is 13 residues long. Per the germline V gene, CDR1 is SEHNR and CDR2 is FQNEAQ (reference sequence). The V and J ends lost 1 base and 4 bases, in that order; junction bases with no gene match: 0. The CDR3 protein is CASSLGQGTEAFF. The CDR3 DNA follows: TGTGCCAGCAGCTTAGGACAGGGCACTGAAGCTTTCTTT.

The chain has TRBV5-1 and TRBJ2-5; maybe TRBD1 (6 bases). The end of the DNA is better explained by TRBJ2-7, so the J call may be wrong. Germline assignment: CDR1 SGHRS and CDR2 YFSETQ. The CDR3 consists of 13 residues. CDR3 bases: TGCGCCAGCAGCTTACAGGGTGCCTACGAGCAGTACTTC. This translates into CASSLQGAYEQYF.

The chain has TRBV18 and TRBJ2-4, with TRBD1 matching 7 bases. CDR3 length: 13 residues. The germline V gene encodes CDR1 KGHSH and CDR2 LQKENI. V gave up 5 bases and J gave up 5 bases; unmatched junction bases: 3. The DNA of the CDR3 is TGTGCCAGCTCATGGGACAGCGAAAACATTCAGTACTTC. This sequence encodes CASSWDSENIQYF.

V is TRBV5-8 and J is TRBJ2-1; D may be TRBD1 (6 bases). Germline CDR1 SGHTS, CDR2 YDEGEE. The CDR3 runs to 16 residues. V was shortened by 2 bases and J by 12 bases, with 24 bases between the two germline ends. DNA of the CDR3: TGTGCCAGCAGCTTCCTAGAGGGAACAGGGATACAAGGGCAGTTCTTC. It encodes CASSFLEGTGIQGQFF.

This rearrangement joins TRBV25-1 to TRBJ2-1; no definite D call. Trimming shortened V by 8 bases and J by 8 bases, and 10 bases separated the two germline ends. Per the germline V gene, CDR1 is MGHDK and CDR2 is SYGVNS. This CDR3 comprises 11 residues. As DNA, the CDR3 is TGTGCCAGCGCTCGGCAGGATGAGCAGTTCTTC. It translates to CASARQDEQFF.

CDR3 sequence (DNA): TGTGCCAGCACTTCACAGGGGGGAAGCAATCAGCCCCAGCATTTT. It is translated as CASTSQGGSNQPQHF. The rearrangement joins TRBV28 to TRBJ1-5, with 8 nucleotides matching TRBD1. The germline V gene has CDR1 MDHEN and CDR2 SYDVKM. The CDR3 length is 15 residues. Trimming at V came to 7 bases and at J to 1 base, leaving 6 bases not matched to a gene. The variable domain in full, with the rest retrieved from reference TRBV28 and TRBJ1-5, is DVKVTQSSRYLVKRTGEKVFLECVQDMDHENMFWYRQDPGLGLRLIYFSYDVKMKEKGDIPEGYSVSREKKERFSLILESASTNQTSMYLCASTSQGGSNQPQHFGDGTRLSIL.

The CDR3 bases are TGCGCCAGCAGCCCCGGACAGCCGGAGGAGACCCAGTACTTC. Translated, it gives CASSPGQPEETQYF. The chain is built from TRBV5-1 and TRBJ2-5, with D possibly matching TRBD1 (6 bases). The CDR3 covers 14 residues. CDR1 and CDR2 from the germline V gene are SGHRS and YFSETQ. The ends were cut back, 4 bases at V and 5 bases at J, with 15 bases in the middle. The whole variable domain, remainder taken from reference TRBV5-1 and TRBJ2-5, is KAGVTQTPRYLIKTRGQQVTLSCSPISGHRSVSWYQQTPGQGLQFLFEYFSETQRNKGNFPGRFSGRQFSNSRSEMNVSTLELGDSALYLCASSPGQPEETQYFGPGTRLLVL.

The V call is TRBV6-1, the J call TRBJ2-1; D is ambiguous. The CDR3 has 15 amino acids. Germline loops: CDR1 MNHNS, CDR2 SASEGT. V lost 2 bases and J lost 1, with 9 bases in between. The CDR3 nucleotides are TGTGCCAGCAGTGAACCCCGGTGGTCCTACAATGAGCAGTTCTTC. It specifies CASSEPRWSYNEQFF.

The CDR3 region is CASSLGRVGTDTQYF. The DNA for the CDR3 is TGCGCCAGCAGCCTTGGGAGGGTCGGAACAGATACGCAGTATTTT. J is TRBJ2-3 and V is TRBV5-1, with 7 bases aligning to TRBD2. Germline V gives CDR1 SGHRS, CDR2 YFSETQ. The CDR3 covers 15 residues. V shed 4 bases and J 3 bases; nucleotides not matched to a gene: 8.